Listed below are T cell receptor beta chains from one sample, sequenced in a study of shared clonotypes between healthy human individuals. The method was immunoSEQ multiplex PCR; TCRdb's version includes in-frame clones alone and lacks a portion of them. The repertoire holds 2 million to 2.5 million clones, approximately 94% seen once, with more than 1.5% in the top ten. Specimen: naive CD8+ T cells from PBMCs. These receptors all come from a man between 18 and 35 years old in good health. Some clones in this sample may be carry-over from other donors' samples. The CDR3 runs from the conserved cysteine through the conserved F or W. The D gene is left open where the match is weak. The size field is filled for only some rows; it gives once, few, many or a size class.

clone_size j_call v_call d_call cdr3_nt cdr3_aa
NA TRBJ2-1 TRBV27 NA TGTGCCAGCACATCCCGAGTTGATGAGCAGTTCTTC CASTSRVDEQFF
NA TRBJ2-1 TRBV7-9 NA TGTGCCAGCAGCTGGGGGCTGGTGCCCGGCTCCTACAATGAGCAGTTCTTC CASSWGLVPGSYNEQFF
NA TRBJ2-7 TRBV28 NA TGTGCCAGCAGTTGGAGGGGGTACGACGAGCAGTACTTC CASSWRGYDEQYF
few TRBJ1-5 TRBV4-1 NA TGCGCCAGCAGCCCCCCGGCGGGGAGTCAGCCCCAGCATTTT CASSPPAGSQPQHF
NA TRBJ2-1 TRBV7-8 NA TGTGCCAGCAGCTTAGAACGACGGGAGTACTACAATGAGCAGTTCTTC CASSLERREYYNEQFF
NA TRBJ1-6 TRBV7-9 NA TGTGCCAGCAGCTCAGGGAATAATTCACCCCTCCACTTT CASSSGNNSPLHF
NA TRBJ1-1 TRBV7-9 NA TGTGCCAGCAGCGAAGCCTCGTGGAACACTGAAGCTTTCTTT CASSEASWNTEAFF
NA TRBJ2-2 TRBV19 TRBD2 TGTGCCAGTAAGGAGGGCTCGGGACTAGCGGGACTCCCATTAAACACCGGGGAGCTGTTTTTT CASKEGSGLAGLPLNTGELFF
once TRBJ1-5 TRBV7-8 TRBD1 TGTGCCAGCAGCTCGACAGGGGTCAATCAGCCCCAGCATTTT CASSSTGVNQPQHF
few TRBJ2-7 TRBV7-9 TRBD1 TGTGCCAGCAGCTTACCCGGACAGGCGATGTACGACGAGCAGTACTTC CASSLPGQAMYDEQYF
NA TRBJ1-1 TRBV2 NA TGTGCCAGCAGTGAGAAGGGACCTTATGAAGCTTTCTTT CASSEKGPYEAFF
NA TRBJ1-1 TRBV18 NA TGTGCCAGCTCACCACGGGTGGAAGGGACTGAAGCTTTCTTT CASSPRVEGTEAFF
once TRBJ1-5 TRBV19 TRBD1 TGTGCCAGTACCCAATACCCCCCGGGCAGGGGGCTTGGGAGCAATCAGCCCCAGCATTTT CASTQYPPGRGLGSNQPQHF
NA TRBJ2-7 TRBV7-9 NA TGTGCCAGCAGCGGACTAAGGCAGTACTTC CASSGLRQYF
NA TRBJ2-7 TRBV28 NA TGTGCCAGCAGTTCCCGTCCTGGACACGAGCAGTACTTC CASSSRPGHEQYF